Listed below are T cell receptor beta chains from one sample, sequenced in a study of early T cells in non-severe SARS-CoV-2 infection. TCRdb reprocessed the 5' RACE reads via MiXCR and lists one record per CDR3 protein. This sample has about 30,000 distinct CDR3 sequences, with 3% to 5% found just once. The specimen was whole blood. These receptor sequences come from an adult who was a healthcare worker with PCR-confirmed SARS-CoV-2 infection or an uninfected control (not recorded which). CDR3s leave out the opening cysteine and the closing phenylalanine or tryptophan. The order of the fields is clone size, V gene, CDR3 protein. Clone size is not always given. Where it is, it says once, few, many or a class for expanded clones.

clone_size: many
v_call: TRBV2
cdr3_aa: ASSGPYEQY

clone_size: many
v_call: TRBV10-3
cdr3_aa: ATGGPADNYEQY

clone_size: .
v_call: TRBV3-1
cdr3_aa: ASSLRTSGRSDTQY

clone_size: many
v_call: TRBV7-2
cdr3_aa: ASSYTRDLNTEAF

clone_size: many
v_call: TRBV29-1
cdr3_aa: SVGASLLDGGYT

clone_size: .
v_call: TRBV7-9
cdr3_aa: ASSLGLIENEQF

clone_size: many
v_call: TRBV12-3/TRBV12-4
cdr3_aa: ASSLNGVTEAF

clone_size: many
v_call: TRBV29-1
cdr3_aa: ASGQGRNQPQH

clone_size: .
v_call: TRBV12-3/TRBV12-4
cdr3_aa: ASNRLRGEGSVNTEAF

clone_size: .
v_call: TRBV3-1
cdr3_aa: ASSQAGPYGYT

clone_size: many
v_call: TRBV20-1
cdr3_aa: SAGGGLLANYGYT

clone_size: many
v_call: TRBV7-2
cdr3_aa: ASSRFREGEQY

clone_size: many
v_call: TRBV29-1
cdr3_aa: SVKGLATGELF

clone_size: many
v_call: TRBV5-5
cdr3_aa: ASSRRALAGGTDTQY

clone_size: many
v_call: TRBV19
cdr3_aa: ASSISGAGTIQETQY

clone_size: many
v_call: TRBV6-2/TRBV6-3
cdr3_aa: ASTRGNWAQPQH

clone_size: many
v_call: TRBV12-3/TRBV12-4
cdr3_aa: ASSRAQAGANVLT

clone_size: many
v_call: TRBV20-1
cdr3_aa: SARVGPKAF

clone_size: many
v_call: TRBV7-3
cdr3_aa: ASSLMPTKNTEAF

clone_size: many
v_call: TRBV12-3/TRBV12-4
cdr3_aa: ASSLGTRNQPQH

clone_size: many
v_call: TRBV30
cdr3_aa: AWSPPGGEQY

clone_size: many
v_call: TRBV11-3
cdr3_aa: ASSHTGTDYNEQF

clone_size: many
v_call: TRBV19
cdr3_aa: ASSADRARPQH

clone_size: few
v_call: TRBV7-9
cdr3_aa: ASSLDLPHEQF

clone_size: few
v_call: TRBV30
cdr3_aa: AWSLQPYNEQF

clone_size: many
v_call: TRBV6-4
cdr3_aa: ASSDSRQYYGYT

clone_size: medium-sized
v_call: TRBV7-9
cdr3_aa: ASSSSAYEQY

clone_size: many
v_call: TRBV5-6
cdr3_aa: ASSPGVSGTTKNIQY

clone_size: many
v_call: TRBV11-3
cdr3_aa: ASSLTGGTYNEQF

clone_size: many
v_call: TRBV18
cdr3_aa: ASSPRADRGSEQY

clone_size: many
v_call: TRBV7-2
cdr3_aa: ASSITGQGIQPQH

clone_size: many
v_call: TRBV6-2/TRBV6-3
cdr3_aa: ASSDGTLITDTQY

clone_size: many
v_call: TRBV30
cdr3_aa: AWSGRDRDPYEQY

clone_size: many
v_call: TRBV6-4
cdr3_aa: ASSDSGDSYNEQF

clone_size: many
v_call: TRBV6-6
cdr3_aa: AARGGRDTGELF

clone_size: .
v_call: TRBV7-2
cdr3_aa: ASSAQSGGTDTQY

clone_size: .
v_call: TRBV7-7
cdr3_aa: ASSLGTRVLNTGELF

clone_size: many
v_call: TRBV29-1
cdr3_aa: SVDGLAGTYEQY

clone_size: many
v_call: TRBV7-2
cdr3_aa: ASSSNTGGTQY

clone_size: many
v_call: TRBV10-3
cdr3_aa: AISESIPGQGIHYEQY

clone_size: many
v_call: TRBV4-1
cdr3_aa: ASSPGGTEAF

clone_size: many
v_call: TRBV5-1
cdr3_aa: ASTTGPSDGYT

clone_size: many
v_call: TRBV20-1
cdr3_aa: SARGGPGAYNEQF

clone_size: many
v_call: TRBV25-1
cdr3_aa: ASSPLDSMNTEAF

clone_size: many
v_call: TRBV12-3/TRBV12-4
cdr3_aa: ASSSPGLAGYEQY

clone_size: .
v_call: TRBV10-3
cdr3_aa: AISDRNRGTNEKLF

clone_size: many
v_call: TRBV7-3
cdr3_aa: ASSWTVFNEQF

clone_size: many
v_call: TRBV18
cdr3_aa: ASSRAGVYNSPLH

clone_size: many
v_call: TRBV11-2
cdr3_aa: ASSLGGARDEQY

clone_size: many
v_call: TRBV29-1
cdr3_aa: SVDPTGGWSTEAF

clone_size: many
v_call: TRBV3-1
cdr3_aa: ASSQGLAGEEQY